Following are 30 T cell receptor beta chains from one sample sequenced in a study of metastatic and nonmetastatic thyroid tumors. Via MiXCR, TCRdb re-called the PCR reads. The data show tens of thousands of clones, with 25% to 30% seen just once and around 9.9% held by the top ten. Before thyroid surgery, none of the patients had received any treatment. The source material was blood. The receptors were gathered from a male donor with papillary thyroid cancer or a benign thyroid nodule (not recorded which). Some clones in this sample may be carry-over from other donors' samples.

As DNA, the CDR3 is TGTGCCAGCAGTGGCGGGACCCTCTACGAGCAGTACTTC. Translated: CASSGGTLYEQYF. The rearrangement links TRBV2 to TRBJ2-7; possible D gene TRBD2, 6 bases. Between the trimmed V and J ends, which lost 4 bases and 3 bases, there was a span of 10 bases. Germline CDR1 is SNHLY and CDR2 is FYNNEI. The CDR3 sequence is 13 residues long.

Only a few counts were recorded for this clone. The rearrangement uses TRBV19 and TRBJ2-5; a weak D match, TRBD2 (6 bases). CDR1 is LNHDA and CDR2 is SQIVND in the germline V gene (reference sequence). The CDR3 is made up of 13 amino acids. V lost 3 bases to trimming and J lost 2 bases, with 7 bases between them. The CDR3 sequence is CASSIGTQETQYF. In nucleotides, the CDR3 is TGTGCCAGTAGTATTGGGACTCAAGAGACCCAGTACTTC.

The chain couples TRBV12-3 or TRBV12-4 to TRBJ1-2; perhaps TRBD1 as D (6 bases). The CDR3 totals 17 residues. With 5 bases removed from V and 0 bases from J, the gap between germline ends came to 19 bases. The chain's CDR3 is CASSSRDTTLSNYGYTF. CDR3 nucleotide sequence: TGTGCCAGCAGTAGCCGGGACACAACTCTTTCTAACTATGGCTACACCTTC.

This chain connects TRBV3-1 to TRBJ1-3, with 9 bases that match TRBD1. J was trimmed by 2 bases and V by 1 base; bases with no gene match: 0. The CDR3 is 15 residues long. CDR1 and CDR2 (germline): LGHDT, YNNKEL (reference sequence). In nucleotides, the CDR3 is TGTGCCAGCAGCCAAGGACAGGGGGCTGGAAACACCATATATTTT. Residues: CASSQGQGAGNTIYF. The full variable domain, its missing parts supplied by reference TRBV3-1 and TRBJ1-3, is DTAVSQTPKYLVTQMGNDKSIKCEQNLGHDTMYWYKQDSKKFLKIMFSYNNKELIINETVPNRFSPKSPDKAHLNLHINSLELGDSAVYFCASSQGQGAGNTIYFGEGSWLTVV.

This clone was counted only a few times. V usage is TRBV27 and J usage is TRBJ2-3; no reliable D call. This CDR3 spans 14 amino acids. V lost 3 bases, J lost 0 bases, and 7 bases lay in between. Germline CDR1 reads MNHEY; CDR2 reads SMNVEV (reference sequence). DNA of the CDR3: TGTGCCAGCAGTTTCACGTCTAGCACAGATACGCAGTATTTT. Its protein product is CASSFTSSTDTQYF.

The chain combines TRBV5-1 with TRBJ1-1, with no clear D. V dropped 0 bases and J dropped 4 bases, with 10 bases sitting between them. CDR1 is SGHRS and CDR2 is YFSETQ in the germline V gene. This CDR3 contains 14 residues. CDR3 sequence (DNA): TGCGCCAGCAGCTTGGTTGGCGACCCCACTGAAGCTTTCTTT. The encoded protein is CASSLVGDPTEAFF.

V usage is TRBV6-2 or TRBV6-3 and J usage is TRBJ2-7, with D perhaps given as TRBD1 or TRBD2 (5 bases each). Germline CDR1 is MNHEY and CDR2 is SVGEGT. The CDR3 extends over 14 amino acids. The ends were cut back, 2 bases at V and 2 bases at J, with 10 bases in the middle. The CDR3 region has the DNA TGTGCCAGCAGTTACCGCCAGGGACCCTACGAGCAGTACTTC. Its protein is CASSYRQGPYEQYF.

This clone occurred a few times. The CDR3, as DNA: TGTGCTAGTGGTTTGAGGGAGGACAATCAGCCCCAGCATTTT. Its protein product is CASGLREDNQPQHF. The rearrangement uses TRBV12-5 and TRBJ1-5; D gene ambiguous. The germline V gene has CDR1 LGHNT and CDR2 FRNRAP. There are 14 residues in the CDR3. V lost 2 bases and J 3 bases, leaving 8 bases between the germline ends.

Relative to its sample, this clone is medium-sized. This rearrangement joins TRBV20-1 to TRBJ2-3; 12 positions agree with TRBD2. The CDR3 is made up of 17 amino acids. V gave up 0 bases and J gave up 2 bases; unmatched junction bases: 6. Per the germline V gene, CDR1 is DFQATT and CDR2 is SNEGSKA (reference sequence). The CDR3 nucleotides are TGCAGTGCTAGAGATGGACTAGCGGGATTTGTCACAGATACGCAGTATTTT. Translation: CSARDGLAGFVTDTQYF.

This rearrangement joins TRBV6-5 to TRBJ2-5; maybe TRBD2 (6 bases). This CDR3 spans 16 amino acids. V lost 5 bases, J lost 2 bases, and 18 bases lay in between. Germline CDR1 and CDR2: MNHEY and SVGAGI. The CDR3 bases are TGTGCCAGCAGTGGCCGGGAGAGGATAAGGCAAGAGACCCAGTACTTC. It codes for CASSGRERIRQETQYF.

This clone has just a few counts. The rearrangement links TRBV4-3 to TRBJ2-7; D ambiguous. The V gene lost 2 bases and the J gene lost 2 bases, with 7 bases spanning the gap. The CDR3 contains 13 residues. Germline CDR1 reads LGHNA; CDR2 reads YSLEER. CDR3 bases: TGCGCCAGCAGCCAACGGGTAACCTACGAGCAGTACTTC. Its protein product is CASSQRVTYEQYF.

This clone was seen a handful of times. The chain links TRBV5-4 to TRBJ1-3, with D possibly matching TRBD1 (6 bases). CDR1 and CDR2 (germline): SGHNT, YYREEE (reference sequence). V was clipped by 4 bases and J by 0 bases, with 11 bases between them. CDR3 length: 15 amino acids. The CDR3: CASSIGQPSGNTIYF. In nucleotides, the CDR3 is TGTGCCAGCAGCATAGGACAGCCCTCTGGAAACACCATATATTTT.

This clone came up a few times. The CDR3 bases are TGTGCCAGCAGTCCCTCGGACAACAACTATGGCTACACCTTC. It codes for CASSPSDNNYGYTF. This chain connects TRBV6-4 to TRBJ1-2; possible D gene TRBD1, 5 bases. The CDR3 consists of 14 residues. The V gene's germline CDR1 is MRHNA and CDR2 SNTAGT. V was clipped by 5 bases and J by 2 bases, with 12 bases between them.

Only a few counts were recorded for this clone. The chain links TRBV6-1 to TRBJ2-7; D is unclear. Per the germline V gene, CDR1 is MNHNS and CDR2 is SASEGT. V lost 3 bases, J lost 4 bases, and 13 bases lay in between. The CDR3 runs to 14 residues. The CDR3 sequence is CASSDSWAAYEQYF. The CDR3 DNA sequence: TGTGCCAGCAGTGATTCATGGGCGGCGTACGAGCAGTACTTC.

The rearrangement uses TRBV6-1 and TRBJ1-1, with D possibly matching TRBD1 (6 bases). From germline, CDR1 is MNHNS and CDR2 SASEGT. V was shortened by 3 bases and J by 4 bases, with 9 bases between the two germline ends. The CDR3 totals 13 residues. CDR3 amino acids: CASSEAGATEAFF. In DNA, the CDR3 is TGTGCCAGCAGTGAGGCAGGGGCCACTGAAGCTTTCTTT.

V gene TRBV28 combines with J gene TRBJ1-2; D is ambiguous. This CDR3 is 13 amino acids long. V gave up 0 bases and J gave up 4 bases, with 6 bases separating them. The germline V gene encodes CDR1 MDHEN and CDR2 SYDVKM. Here the CDR3 reads CASSLWSVYGYTF. The CDR3 region has the DNA TGTGCCAGCAGTTTATGGTCGGTCTATGGCTACACCTTC.

There are a few counts of this clone. V gene TRBV12-3 or TRBV12-4 combines with J gene TRBJ2-7; maybe TRBD2 (5 bases). Trimming stripped 3 bases from V and 11 bases from J, with 14 bases between. The CDR3 length is 12 residues. CDR3: CASSFDGLKEYF. In DNA, the CDR3 is TGTGCCAGCAGTTTTGACGGACTGAAAGAGTACTTC.

The chain uses TRBV2 and TRBJ2-7, with D maybe TRBD2 (5 bases). The ends were cut back, 7 bases at V and 2 bases at J, with 15 bases in the middle. Germline CDR1 SNHLY, CDR2 FYNNEI. The CDR3 covers 14 residues. This CDR3 reads CASKYSGPTYEQYF. DNA of the CDR3: TGTGCCAGCAAGTACAGCGGACCTACCTACGAGCAGTACTTC.

J is TRBJ2-5 and V is TRBV6-1; 9 bases are a match to TRBD1. The CDR3 runs to 15 residues. J was trimmed by 1 base and V by 6 bases; bases with no gene match: 6. The germline V gene encodes CDR1 MNHNS and CDR2 SASEGT. This chain's CDR3 is CASSSATGGQETQYF. In DNA, the CDR3 is TGTGCCAGCAGCTCCGCGACAGGGGGCCAAGAGACCCAGTACTTC.

This clone was counted ten times or more. A much larger clone lies one base from this, so it may be a read error. This chain's CDR3 is CASSPFDREKLFF. As DNA, the CDR3 is TGTGCCAGCAGCCCTTTTGACAGGGAAAAACTGTTTTTT. This sequence joins TRBV3-1 and TRBJ1-4; D might be TRBD1 (6 bases). The CDR3 runs to 13 residues. V was cut by 4 bases and J by 8 bases, with 11 bases left in between. In germline, CDR1 is LGHDT, CDR2 YNNKEL (reference sequence).

The chain recombines TRBV29-1 with TRBJ2-1; D is unresolved. The ends were cut back, 2 bases at V and 1 base at J, with 12 bases in the middle. Germline V gene sequence: CDR1 SQVTM, CDR2 ANQGSEA. The CDR3 runs to 15 residues. The CDR3: CSVELSALSYNEQFF. The CDR3 DNA follows: TGCAGCGTTGAACTAAGCGCCCTATCCTACAATGAGCAGTTCTTC.

This clone occurred many times. In nucleotides, the CDR3 is TGTGCCAGTAGTCCCCTAAGGACGACAGACAATCAGCCCCAGCATTTT. Translation: CASSPLRTTDNQPQHF. The chain couples TRBV19 to TRBJ1-5, with D perhaps matching TRBD1 (5 bases). The germline gives CDR1 LNHDA, CDR2 SQIVND (reference sequence). This CDR3 is built from 16 residues. Trimming stripped 5 bases from V and 3 bases from J, with 17 bases between.

Note on this clone: The junction and the germline gene differ at one end; a read error may be behind it. V is TRBV28 and J is TRBJ2-2; TRBD1 agrees at 7 bases. The CDR3 loop spans 20 amino acids. Germline V gene sequence: CDR1 MDHEN, CDR2 SYDVKM. The DNA for the CDR3 is TGTGCCAGCACTTTAACTACGACAGGGCCGTGGGGCGTGAGGTCCGGGGAGCTGTTTTTT. Translation gives CASTLTTTGPWGVRSGELFF.

This clone has only a few counts. The chain links TRBV6-1 to TRBJ1-3; the match to TRBD1 covers 7 bases. V dropped 6 bases and J dropped 0; count of bases not matched to a gene: 8. The CDR3 covers 16 residues. Germline V lookup: CDR1 MNHNS, CDR2 SASEGT. CDR3 in amino acids: CASRTGTASSGNTIYF. The CDR3 region has the DNA TGTGCCAGCAGAACCGGGACAGCGAGCTCTGGAAACACCATATATTTT.

By share, this clone counts as medium-sized (0.01 to 0.1%). The chain has TRBV5-1 and TRBJ2-3, with 13 bases fitting TRBD2. The germline V gene encodes CDR1 SGHRS and CDR2 YFSETQ. The CDR3 consists of 18 residues. Unmatched junction bases numbered 8, after V lost 0 bases and J lost 4 bases. The CDR3 region is CASSLVPTSGRAADTQYF. The CDR3 nucleotides are TGCGCCAGCAGCTTGGTCCCAACTAGCGGGAGGGCCGCAGATACGCAGTATTTT.

This clone was counted only a few times. This CDR3 reads CAISSSWTSVEQFF. CDR3 DNA sequence: TGTGCCATTTCATCGAGCTGGACTAGCGTTGAGCAGTTCTTC. The chain combines TRBV6-1 with TRBJ2-1; 9 bases line up with TRBD2. From germline, CDR1 is MNHNS and CDR2 SASEGT. J lost 9 bases, V lost 10 bases, and 13 bases had no gene match. This CDR3 is 14 amino acids long.

The chain is built from TRBV5-6 and TRBJ2-6, with TRBD2 matching over 16 bases. CDR1 SGHDT and CDR2 YYEEEE come from the germline V gene. This CDR3 comprises 19 residues. J lost 1 base, V lost 6 bases, and 7 bases had no gene match. The CDR3 nucleotides read TGTGCCAGCATTAGTCGGGGACTAGCGGGAGGGTCTGGGGCCAACGTCCTGACTTTC. Residues: CASISRGLAGGSGANVLTF.

The gene calls are TRBV6-4 and TRBJ2-2; 7 bases are shared with TRBD1. Looked up from germline, CDR1 is MRHNA and CDR2 is SNTAGT. Trimming removed 3 bases from V and 6 bases from J; junction bases left unmatched: 7. CDR3 length: 15 residues. The CDR3 spells CASSESGQEPGELFF. The CDR3 DNA sequence: TGTGCCAGCAGTGAGTCTGGACAGGAGCCCGGGGAGCTGTTTTTT.

Ten or more counts support this clone. V usage is TRBV7-9 and J usage is TRBJ2-1; TRBD2 agrees at 10 bases. Germline V gene lookup returns CDR1 SEHNR and CDR2 FQNEAQ (reference sequence). There are 15 residues in the CDR3. V was clipped by 5 bases and J by 2 bases; unmatched bases: 3. The CDR3 loop reads CASSPGTSAYNEQFF. The CDR3 DNA sequence: TGTGCCAGCAGCCCCGGGACTAGCGCCTACAATGAGCAGTTCTTC.

In this sample, this clone turned up many times. The J gene is TRBJ2-7, the V gene TRBV28; weak D call: TRBD1 (6 bases). The V end was cut by 5 bases, the J end by 2 bases, with 13 bases between. CDR3 size: 14 residues. Per the germline V gene, CDR1 is MDHEN and CDR2 is SYDVKM. CDR3 in amino acids: CASSPLDRAYEQYF. In DNA form, the CDR3 reads TGTGCCAGCAGTCCGTTGGACAGAGCCTACGAGCAGTACTTC. The whole variable domain, remainder taken from reference TRBV28 and TRBJ2-7, is DVKVTQSSRYLVKRTGEKVFLECVQDMDHENMFWYRQDPGLGLRLIYFSYDVKMKEKGDIPEGYSVSREKKERFSLILESASTNQTSMYLCASSPLDRAYEQYFGPGTRLTVT.